This TCR beta chain was recovered during a study of regulatory dendritic cells for organ transplantation. About the research overall: Dendritic cell cultures received LPS on day 6.

Allogeneic regulatory or mature dendritic cells were co-cultured for 5 days with CFSE-labeled sorted T cells at 1:10. FACS sorted CD4+ or CD8+ T cells into CD45RA+ naive and CD45RO+ memory. Sequencing used immunoSEQ multiplex PCR; TCRdb keeps in-frame clones, though not all of them. This repertoire shows tens of thousands of clones, over 75% found once; its top ten account for approximately 0.75%. The CDR3 covers 15 residues. Trimming left V 1 base short and J 0 bases short, with 13 bases between. The germline V gene has CDR1 GTSNPN and CDR2 SVGIG (reference sequence). Worth noting for this clone: No antigen is known for it.

This receptor was identified in a human donor in good health. This chain joins TRBV30 and TRBJ2-7; no reliable D call. Sequencing used naive CD4+ T cells from blood cultured with regulatory dendritic cells. Subset noted: CD45RA+ naive T cells. The CDR3 nucleotides read TGTGCCTGGAGTGCGGCTATCCACAACTCCTACGAGCAGTACTTC. The encoded protein is CAWSAAIHNSYEQYF.